The 23 T cell receptor beta chains below were found in one sample sequenced in a study of regulatory T cells in long-lasting Graves disease. Time point specified: newly diagnosed GD, antithyroid drugs for less than 3 months. Construction of the TCR library relied on RNA isolated from PBMCs. Library construction for TCR beta used iRepertoire HTBI primers and Arm-PCR of CDR3 regions. TCRdb used MiXCR to reprocess the multiplex PCR reads, holding one entry per CDR3 protein. The sample includes around 400,000 distinct CDR3 sequences, approximately 16% seen only once; the top ten take roughly 8%. This sample was shared with a second study, whose subject was T cells in Graves' hyperthyroidism and ophthalmopathy.

The material was peripheral blood mononuclear cells (PBMCs), obtained at new diagnosis, from a patient treated with antithyroid drugs. Source of these receptors: a woman in her forties with Graves disease.

This clonotype has at least ten counts. The chain links TRBV6-1 to TRBJ2-3; no clear D. This CDR3 comprises 17 residues. CDR1 is MNHNS, CDR2 SASEGT, per germline. The V gene lost 1 base and the J gene lost 2 bases, with 16 bases spanning the gap. CDR3 DNA: TGTGCCAGCAGTGAAGTTGGATACGGTGCTTCCACAGATACGCAGTATTTT. Translating it yields CASSEVGYGASTDTQYF.

The V gene is TRBV19, the J gene TRBJ1-2, with TRBD1 identical over 7 bases. Unmatched junction bases numbered 9, after V lost 8 bases and J lost 6 bases. This CDR3 has 13 amino acids. The germline CDR1 and CDR2 sequences are LNHDA and SQIVND (reference sequence). The CDR3 spells CASRATGRNGYTF. CDR3 nucleotide sequence: TGTGCCAGTCGCGCGACAGGGAGGAATGGCTACACCTTC. Variable domain in full (rest from reference TRBV19 and TRBJ1-2): DGGITQSPKYLFRKEGQNVTLSCEQNLNHDAMYWYRQDPGQGLRLIYYSQIVNDFQKGDIAEGYSVSREKKESFPLTVTSAQKNPTAFYLCASRATGRNGYTFGSGTRLTVV.

Many counts were recorded for this clonotype. The V call is TRBV11-1, the J call TRBJ2-1; D is possibly TRBD1 (5 bases). The CDR3 contains 20 residues. Trimming stripped 1 base from V and 1 base from J, with 23 bases between. Germline CDR1 reads SGHAT; CDR2 reads FQDESV (reference sequence). The CDR3 loop is CASSLEGLPWGGGSYNEQFF. In DNA, the CDR3 is TGTGCCAGCAGCTTAGAGGGGCTGCCGTGGGGCGGCGGTTCCTACAATGAGCAGTTCTTC.

The sample holds many counts of this clonotype. V gene TRBV28 combines with J gene TRBJ2-7; TRBD1 agrees at 10 bases. Looked up from germline, CDR1 is MDHEN and CDR2 is SYDVKM. Trimming cost V 6 bases and J 0 bases; bases outside gene matches: 5. This CDR3 region has 15 residues. The CDR3: CASSNGQGGSYEQYF. As DNA, the CDR3 is TGTGCCAGCAGCAATGGACAGGGGGGCTCCTACGAGCAGTACTTC.

The chain uses TRBV6-1 and TRBJ1-4; 8 bases fit TRBD1. J was trimmed by 8 bases and V by 6 bases; bases with no gene match: 20. This CDR3 contains 18 residues. Germline lookup yields CDR1 MNHNS and CDR2 SASEGT. The CDR3 protein is CASRDGQGMIGDREKLFF. CDR3 sequence (DNA): TGTGCCAGCAGGGACGGACAGGGAATGATTGGTGATCGGGAAAAACTGTTTTTT.

This sequence joins TRBV6-2 or TRBV6-3 and TRBJ2-1, with 7 bases matching TRBD2. Germline lookup yields CDR1 MNHEY and CDR2 SVGEGT. CDR3 length: 17 residues. V was clipped by 5 bases and J by 7 bases; unmatched bases: 17. In DNA form, the CDR3 reads TGTGCCAGCAGTCAAAACCGGGTTGGGAGGGCTGGGAATGAGCAGTTCTTC. This sequence encodes CASSQNRVGRAGNEQFF.

This clonotype was observed many times. The chain joins TRBV2 to TRBJ2-7; the match to TRBD1 covers 8 bases. The CDR3 covers 15 residues. Germline CDR1 is SNHLY and CDR2 is FYNNEI. V shed 6 bases and J 1 base; nucleotides not matched to a gene: 8. DNA of the CDR3: TGTGCCAGCAGGACAAGACAGGGGACTTCCTACGAGCAGTACTTC. Protein: CASRTRQGTSYEQYF. Drawing the rest from reference TRBV2 and TRBJ2-7, the complete variable domain is EPEVTQTPSHQVTQMGQEVILRCVPISNHLYFYWYRQILGQKVEFLVSFYNNEISEKSEIFDDQFSVERPDGSNFTLKIRSTKLEDSAMYFCASRTRQGTSYEQYFGPGTRLTVT.

The chain uses TRBV29-1 and TRBJ2-2; the D is unclear. This CDR3 spans 13 amino acids. V lost 4 bases and J lost 0, with 6 bases in between. Germline CDR1 reads SQVTM; CDR2 reads ANQGSEA. CDR3 sequence reads: CSVVLPNTGELFF. The CDR3 DNA follows: TGCAGCGTTGTGCTCCCGAACACCGGGGAGCTGTTTTTT.

This clonotype was counted only a few times. The chain uses TRBV27 and TRBJ2-2; 14 nucleotides match TRBD2. Germline lookup yields CDR1 MNHEY and CDR2 SMNVEV (reference sequence). V was clipped by 2 bases and J by 9 bases; unmatched bases: 5. The CDR3 runs 16 residues. CDR3 bases: TGTGCCAGCAGTTTACCGACTAGCGGGAGGGCCCGGGAGCTGTTTTTT. It specifies CASSLPTSGRARELFF.

This clonotype was found many times. The chain is built from TRBV12-3 or TRBV12-4 and TRBJ2-7; D is possibly TRBD1 or TRBD2 (6 bases each). V was trimmed by 5 bases and J by 3 bases, leaving 14 bases between them. The CDR3 spans 14 residues. Here the CDR3 DNA reads TGTGCCAGCAGTAGACAGGAGGGAAACTACGAGCAGTACTTC. Residues: CASSRQEGNYEQYF.

As regards this clonotype: A much larger clone lies one base from this, so it may be a read error. V usage is TRBV19 and J usage is TRBJ1-1; D remains unclear. Germline CDR1 reads LNHDA; CDR2 reads SQIVND (reference sequence). The CDR3 spans 16 residues. The CDR3 here is CASSPTKTPLNTEASF. CDR3 nucleotides: TGTGCCAGTAGCCCAACCAAGACACCTCTAAACACTGAAGCTTCCTTT.

This clonotype was observed a handful of times. A read error may produce the germline difference seen at one junction end. The chain employs TRBV28 and TRBJ2-7; 7 bases fit TRBD1. The CDR3 loop spans 13 amino acids. CDR1 MDHEN and CDR2 SYDVKM come from the germline V gene. The CDR3, as DNA: TGTGCCAGCAGGCGCAGGGGGTCCTACGTGCAGTACTTC. The encoded protein is CASRRRGSYVQYF.

This clonotype appeared a few times. The V gene is TRBV15, the J gene TRBJ2-5; 7 nucleotides agree with TRBD1. V shed 1 base and J 1 base; nucleotides not matched to a gene: 6. The CDR3 totals 16 residues. CDR1 is LNHNV, CDR2 YYDKDF, per germline (reference sequence). As DNA, the CDR3 is TGTGCCACCAGCAGAGCCTGGGGACAGATCCAAGAGACCCAGTACTTC. Protein product: CATSRAWGQIQETQYF.

In this sample, this clonotype turned up many times. The rearrangement links TRBV7-9 to TRBJ2-5, with D possibly matching TRBD2 (5 bases). Trimming removed 10 bases at V and 2 bases at J, with 14 bases between. Germline CDR1 SEHNR, CDR2 FQNEAQ (reference sequence). This CDR3 region has 13 residues. The CDR3 nucleotides read TGTGCCACCATTCAACTAGGGCAAGAGACCCAGTACTTC. Protein sequence: CATIQLGQETQYF.

This clonotype was seen at least ten times. This rearrangement joins TRBV12-3 or TRBV12-4 to TRBJ2-2; 15 nucleotides align to TRBD2. V dropped 6 bases and J dropped 4; count of bases not matched to a gene: 6. This CDR3 contains 17 residues. CDR3 sequence reads: CASSWGLAGGPTGELFF. In DNA form, the CDR3 reads TGTGCCAGCAGCTGGGGACTAGCGGGAGGCCCCACCGGGGAGCTGTTTTTT.

About this clonotype itself: A much larger clonotype is one base distant, so this may be a read error. This chain uses TRBV28 with TRBJ2-3; TRBD2 agrees at 12 bases. TRBJ2-7 explains the end of the DNA better; the J call may be wrong. CDR1 and CDR2 (germline): MDHEN, SYDVKM. This CDR3 has 15 residues. The CDR3 loop reads CAGRGLAGSSYEQYF. CDR3 nucleotide sequence: TGTGCCGGCAGGGGACTAGCGGGTAGCTCCTACGAGCAGTACTTC.

This clonotype came up many times. This could be a read error, since a much larger clone is one nucleotide away. The rearrangement joins TRBV28 to TRBJ2-7; D possibly corresponds to TRBD2 (5 bases). The CDR3 runs to 15 residues. Germline V gene sequence: CDR1 MDHEN, CDR2 SYDVKM. In nucleotides, the CDR3 is TGTGCCAGCAGTTCCCCTGAGAGGGAAGTCTACGAGCAGCACTTC. This encodes CASSSPEREVYEQHF.

A remark on this clonotype: This may be a read error: a much more frequent sequence differs by one nucleotide. This is likely a read error, given that the CDR3 carries no conserved phenylalanine or tryptophan at its end. The CDR3 region is CASSPGTSGRPWQETQYV. DNA of the CDR3: TGTGCCAGCAGCCCCGGGACTAGCGGGAGGCCGTGGCAAGAGACCCAGTACGTC. The chain links TRBV2 to TRBJ2-5; 15 bases fit TRBD2. The CDR3 extends over 18 amino acids. With V trimmed by 6 bases and J by 2 bases, 10 bases remained unmatched. The V gene's germline CDR1 is SNHLY and CDR2 FYNNEI.

This clonotype has more than one count but fewer than ten. The genes are TRBV29-1 and TRBJ2-7; D possibly matches TRBD1 or TRBD2 (5 bases each). V was trimmed by 3 bases and J by 5 bases, leaving 8 bases between them. The CDR3 is 11 residues long. The V gene's germline CDR1 is SQVTM and CDR2 ANQGSEA. CDR3 coding DNA: TGCAGCGTTGACCGGGGCCACGAGCAGTACTTC. Protein sequence: CSVDRGHEQYF.

Only a few counts were recorded for this clonotype. V and J are TRBV19 and TRBJ1-5; no clear D gene. Germline V gives CDR1 LNHDA, CDR2 SQIVND (reference sequence). The germline V and J ends were trimmed by 4 bases and 4 bases, with 17 bases remaining between them. This CDR3 contains 16 residues. CDR3 nucleotide sequence: TGTGCCAGTAGTAATGCGAACAGTCCATGGAATCAGCCCCAGCATTTT. Its translation: CASSNANSPWNQPQHF. Full variable domain (rest looked up from reference TRBV19 and TRBJ1-5): DGGITQSPKYLFRKEGQNVTLSCEQNLNHDAMYWYRQDPGQGLRLIYYSQIVNDFQKGDIAEGYSVSREKKESFPLTVTSAQKNPTAFYLCASSNANSPWNQPQHFGDGTRLSIL.

The chain couples TRBV19 to TRBJ2-4; TRBD2 matches at 9 bases. The CDR3 has 18 amino acids. J lost 1 base, V lost 3 bases, and 10 bases had no gene match. Germline CDR1 reads LNHDA; CDR2 reads SQIVND (reference sequence). This CDR3 is CASSMVSGRTGAKNIQYF. The CDR3 DNA is TGTGCCAGTAGTATGGTTAGCGGGAGAACCGGGGCCAAAAACATTCAGTACTTC.

This clonotype was detected ten times or more. V is TRBV11-2 and J is TRBJ2-7, with a possible D match to TRBD2 (5 bases). CDR3 length: 13 amino acids. V was clipped by 4 bases and J by 1 base, with 8 bases between them. Germline V gene data show CDR1 as SGHAT and CDR2 as FQNNGV. CDR3 residues: CASSSRTSYEQYF. CDR3 nucleotide sequence: TGTGCCAGCAGCTCAAGGACTTCCTACGAGCAGTACTTC.

This clonotype has a count of ten or more. The chain has TRBV6-2 or TRBV6-3 and TRBJ2-7; no reliable D call. The germline gives CDR1 MNHEY, CDR2 SVGEGT. This CDR3 is 14 amino acids long. Trimming shortened V by 0 bases and J by 2 bases, and 8 bases separated the two germline ends. The CDR3 reads CASSYSSSTYEQYF. CDR3 DNA sequence: TGTGCCAGCAGTTACTCGTCCTCTACCTACGAGCAGTACTTC.